This TCR beta chain derives from a study of shared clonotypes between healthy human individuals. Only in-frame clones appear in the TCRdb table, and some are missing; sequencing was by immunoSEQ multiplex PCR. The sample holds some 2,000,000 clones, about 95% seen once. Naive CD8 cells lacked CD45RO and underwent positive selection for CCR7, leaving out terminally differentiated effector memory CD45RA+ cells. The receptor comes from a man aged 18 to 30 in good health. Material for sequencing was naive CD8+ T cells sorted from blood.

CDR3 nucleotides: TGTGCCAGCAGCTTAGGCCGACTAGCGGGGTACCAAGAGACCCAGTACTTC. Amino acids: CASSLGRLAGYQETQYF. The V and J genes are TRBV7-9 and TRBJ2-5, with 11 bases matching TRBD2. Germline lookup yields CDR1 SEHNR and CDR2 FQNEAQ (reference sequence). With V trimmed by 1 base and J by 0 bases, 4 bases remained unmatched. The CDR3 is made up of 17 amino acids.